These 5 T cell receptor beta chains were sequenced from one sample in a study of shared clonotypes between healthy human individuals. This table comes from immunoSEQ multiplex PCR, and its TCRdb copy is limited to in-frame clones, with some not included. The sample includes about 520,000 clones, 95% to 96% of them seen just once. The sequencing input was naive CD4+ T cells sorted from blood. Described subset: CD45RA+ positively selected. All receptors come from a woman in her twenties or thirties in good health.

This rearrangement joins TRBV19 to TRBJ2-7; no reliable D call. Germline CDR1 and CDR2: LNHDA and SQIVND (reference sequence). Between the trimmed V and J ends, which lost 1 base and 1 base, there was a span of 11 bases. The CDR3 spans 15 residues. The CDR3 spells CASSIAASQSYEQYF. The DNA of the CDR3 is TGTGCCAGTAGTATAGCGGCCAGTCAATCCTACGAGCAGTACTTC.

The rearrangement links TRBV15 to TRBJ1-1, with D possibly TRBD1 on 5 matching bases. The CDR3 is 16 amino acids. Germline CDR1 and CDR2: LNHNV and YYDKDF (reference sequence). Trimming pared 0 bases from V and 4 bases from J, leaving 15 bases between. The CDR3 here is CATSRDRVRVGTEAFF. The CDR3 coding sequence is TGTGCCACCAGCAGAGACCGGGTCAGGGTGGGCACTGAAGCTTTCTTT.

The chain couples TRBV19 to TRBJ2-3, with 7 nucleotides matching TRBD2. CDR3 size: 13 residues. Unmatched junction bases numbered 2, after V lost 6 bases and J lost 2 bases. The germline V gene has CDR1 LNHDA and CDR2 SQIVND (reference sequence). CDR3 nucleotide sequence: TGTGCCAGTAGAACTAGCGACACAGATACGCAGTATTTT. Protein: CASRTSDTDTQYF.

The chain links TRBV10-3 to TRBJ2-7; 8 bases fit TRBD2. The CDR3 consists of 12 residues. The germline gives CDR1 ENHRY, CDR2 SYGVKD. V lost 5 bases, J lost 6 bases, and 3 bases stayed unmatched. CDR3 coding DNA: TGTGCCATCAGTCGGGAGGGCGGCGAGCAGTACTTC. The encoded protein is CAISREGGEQYF.

The J gene is TRBJ2-7, the V gene TRBV6-5, with TRBD2 as a possible D gene (6 bases). The CDR3 runs 14 residues. The V and J ends lost 5 bases and 2 bases respectively, with 13 bases between them. Looked up from germline, CDR1 is MNHEY and CDR2 is SVGAGI. CDR3 loop: CASSPRRETYEQYF. The CDR3 DNA is TGTGCCAGCAGTCCCCGCCGGGAGACCTACGAGCAGTACTTC.